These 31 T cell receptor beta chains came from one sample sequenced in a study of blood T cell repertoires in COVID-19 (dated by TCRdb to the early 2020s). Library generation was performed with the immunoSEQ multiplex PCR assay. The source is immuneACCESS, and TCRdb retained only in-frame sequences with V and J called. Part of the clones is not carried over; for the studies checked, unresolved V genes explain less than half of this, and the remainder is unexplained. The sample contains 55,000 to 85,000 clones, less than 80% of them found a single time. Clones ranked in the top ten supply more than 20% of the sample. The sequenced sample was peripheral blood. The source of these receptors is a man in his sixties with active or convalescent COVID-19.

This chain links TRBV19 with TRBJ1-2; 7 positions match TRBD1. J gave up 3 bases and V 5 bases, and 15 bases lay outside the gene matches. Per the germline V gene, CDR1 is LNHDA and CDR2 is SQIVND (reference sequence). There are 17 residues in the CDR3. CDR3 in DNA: TGTGCCAGTAGTCCCCAGACAGGGTGGATGGAGGACTATGGCTACACCTTC. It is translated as CASSPQTGWMEDYGYTF.

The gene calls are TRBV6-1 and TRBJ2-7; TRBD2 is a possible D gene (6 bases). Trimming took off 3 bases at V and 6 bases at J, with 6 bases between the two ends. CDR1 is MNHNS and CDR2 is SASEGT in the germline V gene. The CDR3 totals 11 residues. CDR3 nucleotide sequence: TGTGCCAGCAGTGAGGGAGGCGAGCAGTACTTC. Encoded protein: CASSEGGEQYF.

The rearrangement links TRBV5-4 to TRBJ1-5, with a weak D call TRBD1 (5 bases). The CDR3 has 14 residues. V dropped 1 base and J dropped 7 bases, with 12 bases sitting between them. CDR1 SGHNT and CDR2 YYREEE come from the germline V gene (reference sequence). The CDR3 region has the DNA TGTGCCAGCAGCTTGTTTCCGGGGGACCAGCCCCAGCATTTT. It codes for CASSLFPGDQPQHF.

Here the CDR3 reads CASSQEGRQGGYEQYF. The CDR3 DNA sequence: TGCGCCAGCAGCCAAGAGGGGAGACAGGGTGGGTACGAGCAGTACTTC. The J gene is TRBJ2-7, the V gene TRBV4-3; 7 bases agree with TRBD1. The CDR3 is 16 amino acids. The germline CDR1 and CDR2 sequences are LGHNA and YSLEER. V trimming: 0 bases; J trimming: 4 bases; junction bases outside the gene matches: 9.

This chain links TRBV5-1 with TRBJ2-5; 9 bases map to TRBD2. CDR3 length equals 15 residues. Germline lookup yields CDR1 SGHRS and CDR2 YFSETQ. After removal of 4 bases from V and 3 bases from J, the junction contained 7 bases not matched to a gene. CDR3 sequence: CASSDGTSPEETQYF. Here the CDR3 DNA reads TGCGCCAGCAGCGACGGGACTAGCCCGGAAGAGACCCAGTACTTC.

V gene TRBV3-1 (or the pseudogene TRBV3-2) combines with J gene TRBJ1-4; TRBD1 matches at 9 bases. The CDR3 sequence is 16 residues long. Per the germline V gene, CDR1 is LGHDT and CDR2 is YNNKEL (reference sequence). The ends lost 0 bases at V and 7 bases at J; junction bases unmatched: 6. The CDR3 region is CASSQDLNRGREKLFF. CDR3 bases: TGTGCCAGCAGCCAAGATCTAAACAGGGGGCGTGAAAAACTGTTTTTT.

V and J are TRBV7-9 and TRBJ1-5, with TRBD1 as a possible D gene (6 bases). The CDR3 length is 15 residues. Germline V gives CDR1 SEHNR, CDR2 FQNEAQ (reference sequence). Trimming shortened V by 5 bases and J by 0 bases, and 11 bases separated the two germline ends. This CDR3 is CASSPGTTSNQPQHF. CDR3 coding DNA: TGTGCCAGCAGCCCCGGGACAACTAGCAATCAGCCCCAGCATTTT.

CDR3 nucleotides: TGTGCCATCAGTGAGTCGGACAGTGTTGGCGAGCAGTACTTC. Translated: CAISESDSVGEQYF. V is TRBV10-3 and J is TRBJ2-7; possibly TRBD1 for D (6 bases). The CDR3 extends over 14 amino acids. CDR1 is ENHRY, CDR2 SYGVKD, per germline. V was shortened by 0 bases and J by 6 bases, with 12 bases between the two germline ends.

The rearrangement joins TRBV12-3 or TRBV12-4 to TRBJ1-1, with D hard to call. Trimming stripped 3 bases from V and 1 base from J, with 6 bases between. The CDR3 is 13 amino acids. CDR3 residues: CASSLSQNTEAFF. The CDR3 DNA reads TGTGCCAGCAGTTTGAGCCAGAACACTGAAGCTTTCTTT.

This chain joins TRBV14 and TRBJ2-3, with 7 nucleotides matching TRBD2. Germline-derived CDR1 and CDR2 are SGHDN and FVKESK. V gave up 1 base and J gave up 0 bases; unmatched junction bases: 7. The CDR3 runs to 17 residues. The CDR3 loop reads CASSQGSGDSSTDTQYF. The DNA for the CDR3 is TGTGCCAGCAGCCAAGGGAGCGGGGACTCTAGCACAGATACGCAGTATTTT. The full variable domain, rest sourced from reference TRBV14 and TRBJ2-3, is EAGVTQFPSHSVIEKGQTVTLRCDPISGHDNLYWYRRVMGKEIKFLLHFVKESKQDESGMPNNRFLAERTGGTYSTLKVQPAELEDSGVYFCASSQGSGDSSTDTQYFGPGTRLTVL.

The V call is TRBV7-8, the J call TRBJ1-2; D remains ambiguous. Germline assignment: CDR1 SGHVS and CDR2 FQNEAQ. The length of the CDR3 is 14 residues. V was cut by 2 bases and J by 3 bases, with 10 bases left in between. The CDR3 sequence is CASSLLQRDYGYTF. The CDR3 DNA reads TGTGCCAGCAGCTTACTCCAACGGGACTATGGCTACACCTTC.

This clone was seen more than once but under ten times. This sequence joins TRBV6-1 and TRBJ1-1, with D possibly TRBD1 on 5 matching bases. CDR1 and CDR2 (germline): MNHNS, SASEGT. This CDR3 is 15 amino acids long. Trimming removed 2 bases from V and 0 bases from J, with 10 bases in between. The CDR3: CASSEYDRMNTEAFF. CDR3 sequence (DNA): TGTGCCAGCAGTGAATACGACAGAATGAACACTGAAGCTTTCTTT.

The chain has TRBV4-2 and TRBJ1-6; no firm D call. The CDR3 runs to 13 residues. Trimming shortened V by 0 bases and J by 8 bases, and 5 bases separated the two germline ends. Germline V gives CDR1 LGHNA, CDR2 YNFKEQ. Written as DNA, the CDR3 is TGTGCCAGCAGCCAAGATTCCTATTCACCCCTCCACTTT. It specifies CASSQDSYSPLHF.

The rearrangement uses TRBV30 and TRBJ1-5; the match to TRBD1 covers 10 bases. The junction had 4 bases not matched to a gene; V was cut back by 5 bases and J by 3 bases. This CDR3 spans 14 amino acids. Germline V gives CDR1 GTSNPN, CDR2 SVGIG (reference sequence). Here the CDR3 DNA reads TGTGCCTGGCAGACAGGGGGCAACAATCAGCCCCAGCATTTT. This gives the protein CAWQTGGNNQPQHF.

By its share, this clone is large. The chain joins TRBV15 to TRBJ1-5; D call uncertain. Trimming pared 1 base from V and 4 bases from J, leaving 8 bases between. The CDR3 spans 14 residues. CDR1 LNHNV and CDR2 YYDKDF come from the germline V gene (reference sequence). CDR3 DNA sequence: TGTGCCACCAGCAGAGGCCCGACAAATCAGCCCCAGCATTTT. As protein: CATSRGPTNQPQHF.

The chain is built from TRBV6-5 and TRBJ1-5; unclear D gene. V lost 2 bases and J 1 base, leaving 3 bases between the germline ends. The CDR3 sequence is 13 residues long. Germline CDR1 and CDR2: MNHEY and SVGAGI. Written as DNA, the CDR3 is TGTGCCAGCAGTTACCGGAGCAATCAGCCCCAGCATTTT. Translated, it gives CASSYRSNQPQHF.

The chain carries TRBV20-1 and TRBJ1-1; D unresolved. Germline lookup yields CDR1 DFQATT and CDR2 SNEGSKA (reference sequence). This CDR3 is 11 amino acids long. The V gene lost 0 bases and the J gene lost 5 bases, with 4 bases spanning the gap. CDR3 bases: TGCAGTGCTAGAGATCTTACTGAAGCTTTCTTT. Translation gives CSARDLTEAFF.

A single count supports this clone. The CDR3 DNA reads as TGTGCCAGCAGCTTTGAGCCACAAGAGACCCAGTACTTC. Residues: CASSFEPQETQYF. The chain recombines TRBV5-6 with TRBJ2-5; D ambiguous. V gave up 2 bases and J gave up 2 bases, with 7 bases separating them. This CDR3 contains 13 residues. The germline CDR1 and CDR2 sequences are SGHDT and YYEEEE.

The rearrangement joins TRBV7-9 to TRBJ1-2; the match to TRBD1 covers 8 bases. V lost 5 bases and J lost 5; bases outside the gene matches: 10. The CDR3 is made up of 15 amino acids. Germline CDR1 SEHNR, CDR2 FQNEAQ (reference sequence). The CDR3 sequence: CASSVWDRTVYGYTF. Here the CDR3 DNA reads TGTGCCAGCAGCGTATGGGACAGGACGGTGTATGGCTACACCTTC. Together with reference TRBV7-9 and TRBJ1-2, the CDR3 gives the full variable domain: DTGVSQNPRHKITKRGQNVTFRCDPISEHNRLYWYRQTLGQGPEFLTYFQNEAQLEKSRLLSDRFSAERPKGSFSTLEIQRTEQGDSAMYLCASSVWDRTVYGYTFGSGTRLTVV.

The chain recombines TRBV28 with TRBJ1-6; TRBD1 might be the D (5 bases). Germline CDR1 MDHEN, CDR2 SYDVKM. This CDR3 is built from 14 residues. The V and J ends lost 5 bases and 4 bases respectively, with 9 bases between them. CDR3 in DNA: TGTGCCAGCAGTGACGGGGGATATAATTCACCCCTCCACTTT. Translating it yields CASSDGGYNSPLHF.

CDR3 residues: CASSQASVRNIQYF. CDR3 nucleotides: TGCGCCAGCAGCCAAGCATCGGTACGAAACATTCAGTACTTC. The chain has TRBV4-1 and TRBJ2-4; D ambiguous. V gave up 1 base and J gave up 6 bases, with 10 bases separating them. This CDR3 region has 14 residues. CDR1 MGHRA and CDR2 YSYEKL come from the germline V gene.

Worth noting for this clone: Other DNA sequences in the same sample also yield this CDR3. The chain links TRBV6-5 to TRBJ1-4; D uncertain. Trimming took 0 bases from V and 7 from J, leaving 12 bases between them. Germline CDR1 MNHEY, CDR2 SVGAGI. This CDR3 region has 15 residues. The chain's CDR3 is CASSYSSGGSEKLFF. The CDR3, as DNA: TGTGCCAGCAGTTACTCGAGCGGAGGGAGTGAAAAACTGTTTTTT.

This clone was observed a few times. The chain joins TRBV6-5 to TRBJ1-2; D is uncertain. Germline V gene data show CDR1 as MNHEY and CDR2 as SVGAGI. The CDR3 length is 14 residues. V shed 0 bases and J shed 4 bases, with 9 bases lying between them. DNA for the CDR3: TGTGCCAGCAGTTACTCAAGGACTACCTATGGCTACACCTTC. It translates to CASSYSRTTYGYTF.

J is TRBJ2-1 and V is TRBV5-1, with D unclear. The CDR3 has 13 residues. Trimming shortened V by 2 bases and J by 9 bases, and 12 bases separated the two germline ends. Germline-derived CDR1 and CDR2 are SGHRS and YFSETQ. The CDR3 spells CASSFTEPGEQFF. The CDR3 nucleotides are TGCGCCAGCAGCTTTACCGAGCCGGGTGAGCAGTTCTTC.

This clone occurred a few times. The DNA for the CDR3 is TGTGCCAGCAGTTACTTGGGAGACACAGATACGCAGTATTTT. Protein: CASSYLGDTDTQYF. This chain joins TRBV6-6 and TRBJ2-3; perhaps TRBD2 as D (5 bases). The CDR3 is made up of 14 amino acids. The V gene's germline CDR1 is MNHNY and CDR2 SVGAGI (reference sequence). The V end lost 1 base, the J end lost 2 bases, and 7 bases lay between the germline ends.

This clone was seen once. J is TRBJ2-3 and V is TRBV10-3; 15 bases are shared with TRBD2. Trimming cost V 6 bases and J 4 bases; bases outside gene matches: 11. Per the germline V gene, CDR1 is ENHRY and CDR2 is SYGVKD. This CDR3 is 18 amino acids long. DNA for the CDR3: TGTGCCATCAGCGGACTAGCGGGGGGGCCTATTACTTCAGATACGCAGTATTTT. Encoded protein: CAISGLAGGPITSDTQYF.

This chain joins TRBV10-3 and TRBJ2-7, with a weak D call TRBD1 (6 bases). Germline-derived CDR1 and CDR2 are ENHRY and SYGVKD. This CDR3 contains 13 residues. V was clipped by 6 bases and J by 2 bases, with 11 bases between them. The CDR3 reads CAISEGGTYEQYF. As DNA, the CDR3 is TGTGCCATCAGCGAAGGGGGAACCTACGAGCAGTACTTC.

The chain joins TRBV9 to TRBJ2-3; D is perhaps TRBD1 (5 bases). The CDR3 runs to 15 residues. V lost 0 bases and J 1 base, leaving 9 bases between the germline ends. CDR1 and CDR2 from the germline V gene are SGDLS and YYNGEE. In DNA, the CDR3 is TGTGCCAGCAGCGTAGAAGGGGCGCGCACAGATACGCAGTATTTT. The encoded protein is CASSVEGARTDTQYF.

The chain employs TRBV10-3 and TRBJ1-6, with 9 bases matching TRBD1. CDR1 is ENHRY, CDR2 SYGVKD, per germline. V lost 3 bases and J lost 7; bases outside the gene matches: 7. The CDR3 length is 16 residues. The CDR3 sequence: CAISDLQGAWNSPLHF. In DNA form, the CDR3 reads TGTGCCATCAGTGATTTACAGGGGGCTTGGAATTCACCCCTCCACTTT.

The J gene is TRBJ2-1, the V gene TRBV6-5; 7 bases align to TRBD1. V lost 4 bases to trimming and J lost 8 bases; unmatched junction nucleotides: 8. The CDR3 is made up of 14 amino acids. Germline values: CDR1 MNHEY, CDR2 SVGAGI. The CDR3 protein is CASSWSRGHDEQFF. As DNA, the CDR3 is TGTGCCAGCAGTTGGAGTAGGGGGCATGATGAGCAGTTCTTC.

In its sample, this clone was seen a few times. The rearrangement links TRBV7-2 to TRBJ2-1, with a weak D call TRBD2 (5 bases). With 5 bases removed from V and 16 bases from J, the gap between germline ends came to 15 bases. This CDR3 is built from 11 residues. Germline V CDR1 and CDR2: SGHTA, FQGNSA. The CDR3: CASSPTGIPFF. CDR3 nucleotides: TGTGCCAGCAGCCCGACCGGGATACCTTTCTTC.